The 8 T cell receptor beta chains listed next were all sequenced from one sample in a study of blood T cells in healthy people across ages. Primers used in a second PCR of roughly 6 to 11 cycles were a sample-barcoded 5' primer and a J-beta primer mix. TCRdb independently ran MiXCR on the 5' RACE reads; one entry per CDR3 protein. The data show 650,000 to 1,000,000 distinct CDR3 sequences, with about 36% seen just once and 13% held by the top ten. Sequencing used blood. These receptors all come from a man aged 18 to 30 in good health.

This clonotype showed up just a few times. This chain uses TRBV7-6 with TRBJ2-7; the D gene is possibly TRBD2 (5 bases). V was trimmed by 8 bases and J by 7 bases, leaving 12 bases between them. The CDR3 length is 11 residues. The V gene's germline CDR1 is SGHVS and CDR2 FNYEAQ. The DNA for the CDR3 is TGTGCCAGCGGGAGTTTAGAAGAGCAGTACTTC. Protein product: CASGSLEEQYF.

V and J are TRBV9 and TRBJ2-2; no firm D call. CDR3 length: 12 amino acids. The germline V and J ends were trimmed by 1 base and 7 bases, with 5 bases remaining between them. Germline V lookup: CDR1 SGDLS, CDR2 YYNGEE. The CDR3 DNA is TGTGCCAGCAGCGTATGGGACGGGGAGCTGTTTTTT. Protein: CASSVWDGELFF.

This chain joins TRBV12-3 or TRBV12-4 and TRBJ1-6, with D unclear. The CDR3 extends over 15 amino acids. V was shortened by 1 base and J by 8 bases, with 12 bases between the two germline ends. The chain's CDR3 is CASSLERTGYSPLHF. The CDR3 DNA is TGTGCCAGCAGTTTAGAGAGGACGGGCTATTCACCCCTCCACTTT.

This clonotype was seen at least ten times. The J gene is TRBJ2-5, the V gene TRBV7-9; D possibly corresponds to TRBD2 (5 bases). CDR1 SEHNR and CDR2 FQNEAQ come from the germline V gene (reference sequence). This CDR3 is 16 amino acids long. V was trimmed by 1 base and J by 1 base, leaving 13 bases between them. The chain's CDR3 is CASSLVRESGQETQYF. The CDR3 DNA follows: TGTGCCAGCAGCTTAGTCCGGGAAAGCGGCCAAGAGACCCAGTACTTC.

The chain links TRBV21-1 to TRBJ2-3. TRBV21-1 is described as a pseudogene. The CDR3 totals 13 residues. This CDR3 is CASSKESRGTQYF. DNA of the CDR3: TGTGCCAGCAGCAAAGAGTCACGTGGGACGCAGTATTTT.

Details on this clonotype: This clone may be a read error of a much larger clone one base away. The chain carries TRBV20-1 and TRBJ2-7; the D gene is possibly TRBD1 (5 bases). There are 13 residues in the CDR3. In germline, CDR1 is DFQATT, CDR2 SNEGSKA (reference sequence). V lost 0 bases and J lost 7, with 13 bases in between. The CDR3 protein is CSARDQGLHEQYF. Here the CDR3 DNA reads TGCAGTGCTAGAGATCAGGGTTTGCATGAGCAGTACTTC.

This clonotype was observed a handful of times. The rearrangement uses TRBV20-1 and TRBJ1-5; D is unclear. Deletions cut 4 bases from V and 1 base from J, with 26 bases between. Germline CDR1 reads DFQATT; CDR2 reads SNEGSKA (reference sequence). The CDR3 sequence is 19 residues long. The CDR3 region has the DNA TGCAGTGCTACCGCGTCTGTGGCGGGTGGGGATTTGAGCAATCAGCCCCAGCATTTT. This translates into CSATASVAGGDLSNQPQHF.

This clonotype was detected only a few times. The chain combines TRBV10-3 with TRBJ2-3; perhaps TRBD1 as D (5 bases). Germline loops: CDR1 ENHRY, CDR2 SYGVKD. V lost 3 bases to trimming and J lost 3 bases, with 7 bases between them. CDR3 length equals 13 residues. CDR3 nucleotides: TGTGCCATCAGTGACGACAGAACAGATACGCAGTATTTT. It is translated as CAISDDRTDTQYF.